This T cell receptor beta chain was captured in a study of molecular identifiers for immune sequencing clone quantification. For bulk TCR libraries, previously described methods and listed TCR primers were used. TCRdb re-called the PCR reads with MiXCR, one entry per CDR3 protein. The table records more than 550,000 distinct CDR3 sequences, about 25% of them present only once. This clonotype has a handful of counts. This CDR3 is 15 amino acids long. The germline CDR1 and CDR2 sequences are SGHVS and FNYEAQ. Trimming at V came to 5 bases and at J to 10 bases, leaving 11 bases not matched to a gene. This TCR came from a human donor in good health. Some libraries in this study had Jurkat cell RNA spiked in. The sequenced material came from naive CD8+ T cells from blood, with Jurkat cell RNA spiked in. Subset meaning: FACS-sorted CD8+CD4-CCR7+CD45RA+ naive T cells. This chain joins TRBV7-6 and TRBJ1-6, with TRBD1 matching 7 bases. In nucleotides, the CDR3 is TGTGCCAGCAGCGCCCGACAGGGCGTCAACTCACCCCTCCACTTT. It codes for CASSARQGVNSPLHF.